Shown below are 13 T cell receptor beta chains from a single sample sequenced in a study of T cells in localized non-small cell lung cancer. The data were produced by immunoSEQ multiplex PCR, yet TCRdb's version contains in-frame clones alone and is incomplete. This sample has tens of thousands of clones, with around 93% found just once. The source material was peripheral blood, sampled before any cancer treatment. Receptors originate from an older female donor with stage I lung adenocarcinoma.

The genes are TRBV14 and TRBJ2-7; D ambiguous. This CDR3 comprises 11 residues. CDR1 is SGHDN, CDR2 FVKESK, per germline. V was cut by 3 bases and J by 4 bases, with 4 bases left in between. CDR3 loop: CASSQPYEQYV. Here the CDR3 DNA reads TGTGCCAGCAGCCAGCCATACGAGCAGTACGTC.

This chain uses TRBV10-3 with TRBJ1-4; D remains unclear. Germline loops: CDR1 ENHRY, CDR2 SYGVKD. The CDR3 is made up of 14 amino acids. With 3 bases removed from V and 3 bases from J, the gap between germline ends came to 8 bases. CDR3 nucleotide sequence: TGTGCCATCAGTGAAGTACGTGCTAATGAAAAACTGTTTTTT. Residues: CAISEVRANEKLFF.

This chain links TRBV11-2 with TRBJ1-3; 8 bases match TRBD1. The CDR3 runs to 14 residues. Germline V gene data show CDR1 as SGHAT and CDR2 as FQNNGV. Trimming at V came to 2 bases and at J to 4 bases, leaving 1 base not matched to a gene. CDR3 loop: CASSLTGGGNTIYF. The CDR3 DNA follows: TGTGCCAGCAGCTTAACAGGGGGAGGAAACACCATATATTTT.

The chain combines TRBV19 with TRBJ1-4; possibly TRBD1 for D (5 bases). This CDR3 has 14 residues. Germline CDR1 and CDR2: LNHDA and SQIVND (reference sequence). Trimming stripped 2 bases from V and 5 bases from J, with 9 bases between. Here the CDR3 DNA reads TGTGCCAGTAGTATACGCCCAGGGAATGAAAAACTGTTTTTT. Protein product: CASSIRPGNEKLFF.

This chain uses TRBV11-2 with TRBJ2-7; 10 bases match TRBD1. V lost 6 bases to trimming and J lost 4 bases; unmatched junction nucleotides: 6. The CDR3 is 14 amino acids. In germline, CDR1 is SGHAT, CDR2 FQNNGV. The CDR3 loop is CASRPGTGVYEQYF. CDR3 coding DNA: TGTGCCAGCAGACCCGGGACAGGGGTTTACGAGCAGTACTTC.

This chain links TRBV6-5 with TRBJ1-1, with D unclear. Trimming took off 2 bases at V and 1 base at J, with 5 bases between the two ends. In germline, CDR1 is MNHEY, CDR2 SVGAGI. The CDR3 covers 13 residues. The CDR3 region has the DNA TGTGCCAGCAGTTACCCCCAGAACACTGAAGCTTTCTTT. It encodes CASSYPQNTEAFF.

This rearrangement joins TRBV29-1 to TRBJ1-4; 7 positions agree with TRBD1. Unmatched junction bases numbered 9, after V lost 7 bases and J lost 4 bases. From germline, CDR1 is SQVTM and CDR2 ANQGSEA. The CDR3 sequence is 14 residues long. The CDR3: CSAGTGTVNEKLFF. In DNA form, the CDR3 reads TGCAGCGCAGGAACCGGGACAGTTAATGAAAAACTGTTTTTT.

The chain combines TRBV6-1 with TRBJ1-2; weak D call: TRBD1 (6 bases). The V and J ends lost 4 bases and 0 bases respectively, with 9 bases between them. Germline V gives CDR1 MNHNS, CDR2 SASEGT. This CDR3 spans 14 amino acids. The CDR3 DNA sequence: TGTGCCAGCAGTGCGGACAGAGCTAACTATGGCTACACCTTC. The encoded protein is CASSADRANYGYTF.

The V and J genes are TRBV9 and TRBJ2-3, with D uncertain. V was shortened by 3 bases and J by 6 bases, with 11 bases between the two germline ends. This CDR3 contains 13 residues. Germline values: CDR1 SGDLS, CDR2 YYNGEE. The CDR3 spells CASSDLIGDTQYF. The CDR3 DNA sequence: TGTGCCAGCAGCGACTTAATTGGGGATACGCAGTATTTT.

The chain uses TRBV6-5 and TRBJ1-2; 9 bases map to TRBD1. In germline, CDR1 is MNHEY, CDR2 SVGAGI. The CDR3 spans 14 residues. V trimming: 6 bases; J trimming: 4 bases; junction bases outside the gene matches: 6. CDR3 DNA sequence: TGTGCCAGCAGGGACAGGGGTCGGTCCTATGGCTACACCTTC. Translating it yields CASRDRGRSYGYTF.

The chain uses TRBV6-4 and TRBJ1-5; D unclear. Trimming removed 3 bases at V and 6 bases at J, with 9 bases between. The CDR3 covers 13 residues. The germline CDR1 and CDR2 sequences are MRHNA and SNTAGT. CDR3 amino acids: CASSEAVGQPQHF. Written as DNA, the CDR3 is TGTGCCAGCAGTGAAGCGGTGGGTCAGCCCCAGCATTTT.

The chain employs TRBV14 and TRBJ1-1, with unresolved D. Germline assignment: CDR1 SGHDN and CDR2 FVKESK. The germline V and J ends were trimmed by 3 bases and 5 bases, with 13 bases remaining between them. This CDR3 is built from 14 residues. Here the CDR3 DNA reads TGTGCCAGCAGCCATCCGCCCCGAGGGACTGAAGCTTTCTTT. Translated, it gives CASSHPPRGTEAFF.

The chain recombines TRBV27 with TRBJ1-1; weak D call: TRBD1 (6 bases). The V gene's germline CDR1 is MNHEY and CDR2 SMNVEV (reference sequence). The CDR3 covers 17 residues. The ends were cut back, 7 bases at V and 5 bases at J, with 26 bases in the middle. The CDR3 reads CASIRALGGGGGTEAFF. The CDR3 DNA reads as TGTGCCAGCATCCGCGCACTTGGAGGGGGAGGTGGGACTGAAGCTTTCTTT.